This T cell receptor (beta chain) emerged from a study of cytomegalovirus exposure and HLA in healthy donors. General observations from the study: Association of a missense DCLRE1C variant with TCR beta V- and J-gene trimming was reported in a later analysis. Accurate predictions that matched the HLA-A and HLA-B alleles of most subjects were reportedly made from TCR beta sequences.

Concerning this clone itself: The antigen is undetermined.

It was with 60 Vbeta and 13 Jbeta primers that the PCR ran. Sequencing was performed with immunoSEQ multiplex PCR; in TCRdb, only in-frame clones are kept and a portion is missing. The sample records over 120,000 clones, 75% to 90% being singletons. CDR3 size: 14 residues. Looked up from germline, CDR1 is SGHTA and CDR2 is FQGNSA. V gave up 3 bases and J gave up 8 bases, with 11 bases separating them. The receptor was isolated from a woman aged 25 to 39 in good health and CMV-seronegative. This sequence joins TRBV7-2 and TRBJ1-6, with D possibly TRBD1 on 5 matching bases. The sample taken for sequencing was PBMCs. This chain's CDR3 is CASSFRDSYSPLHF. CDR3 DNA: TGTGCCAGCAGCTTCCGGGACTCTTATTCACCCCTCCACTTT.